This paragraph reports one T cell receptor (beta chain). One end of the junction varies from germline; a read error may be responsible. Germline V gene data show CDR1 as DFQATT and CDR2 as SNEGSKA (reference sequence). The CDR3 runs 16 residues. The data are from a study of T cells in Graves' hyperthyroidism and ophthalmopathy. Regions amplified from RNA transcripts were the TCR beta CDR3 regions. The HTBI set primed first-round TCR CDR3 RT-PCR. From the multiplex PCR reads, TCRdb called clonotypes with MiXCR, one entry per CDR3 protein. The profile shows 450,000 to 550,000 distinct CDR3 sequences, roughly 24% of them singletons.

The TCR originated in a woman between 25 and 40 years old with Graves' ophthalmopathy. This rearrangement joins TRBV20-1 to TRBJ2-7; 8 bases line up with TRBD2. Sequencing was carried out using blood. The CDR3 region has the DNA TGCAGTGCGAGAGTTGGTAGCGGGGCCTTAACCTACGAGCAGTACTTC. Residues: CSARVGSGALTYEQYF.